The source of this T cell receptor (beta chain) is a study of T cells in Graves' hyperthyroidism and ophthalmopathy. Looking at the study overall: Pretreatment peripheral blood was obtained at initial diagnosis.

PBMCs came from 8.5 to 10 ml fresh peripheral blood. Germline V lookup: CDR1 SGHRS, CDR2 YFSETQ. This CDR3 region has 17 residues. Trimming cost V 4 bases and J 8 bases, with 24 bases left between them. RNA transcripts gave rise to amplified TCR beta CDR3 regions. HTBI primers were employed in a first-round RT-PCR of the TCR CDR3. TCRdb redid the calling of the multiplex PCR reads with MiXCR, one entry per CDR3 protein. The sample includes roughly 500,000 distinct CDR3 sequences, around 24% seen only once; the top ten take 10% to 12%. This sequence was found in a woman aged 25-40 years with Graves' ophthalmopathy. Sequenced sample: blood. The V gene is TRBV5-1, the J gene TRBJ2-2; a weak D match, TRBD2 (7 bases). The CDR3 sequence is CASSKGGGPPQTGELFF. The CDR3 nucleotides read TGCGCCAGCAGCAAAGGGGGGGGCCCACCCCAAACGGGGGAGCTGTTTTTT.